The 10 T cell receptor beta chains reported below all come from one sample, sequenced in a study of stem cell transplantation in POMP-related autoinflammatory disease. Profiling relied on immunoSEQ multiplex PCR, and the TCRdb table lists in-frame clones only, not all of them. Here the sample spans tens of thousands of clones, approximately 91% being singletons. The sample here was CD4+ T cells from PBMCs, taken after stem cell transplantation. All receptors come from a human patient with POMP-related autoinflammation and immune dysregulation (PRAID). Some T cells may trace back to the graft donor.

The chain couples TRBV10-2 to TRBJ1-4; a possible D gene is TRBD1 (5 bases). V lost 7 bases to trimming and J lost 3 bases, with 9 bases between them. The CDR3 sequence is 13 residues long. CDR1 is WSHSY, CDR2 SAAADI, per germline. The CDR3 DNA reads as TGCGCCAGCACCCGACAGTCTAATGAAAAACTGTTTTTT. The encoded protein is CASTRQSNEKLFF.

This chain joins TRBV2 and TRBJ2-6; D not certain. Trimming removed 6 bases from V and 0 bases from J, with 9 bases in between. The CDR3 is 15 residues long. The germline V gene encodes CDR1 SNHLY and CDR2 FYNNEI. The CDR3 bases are TGTGCCAGCAGCACTGTACACTCTGGGGCCAACGTCCTGACTTTC. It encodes CASSTVHSGANVLTF.

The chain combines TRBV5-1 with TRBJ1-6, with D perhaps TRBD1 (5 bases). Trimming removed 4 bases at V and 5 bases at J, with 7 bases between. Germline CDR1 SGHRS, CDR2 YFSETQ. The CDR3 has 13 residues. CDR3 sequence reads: CASSTGHNSPLHF. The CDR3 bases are TGCGCCAGCAGCACGGGACATAATTCACCCCTCCACTTT.

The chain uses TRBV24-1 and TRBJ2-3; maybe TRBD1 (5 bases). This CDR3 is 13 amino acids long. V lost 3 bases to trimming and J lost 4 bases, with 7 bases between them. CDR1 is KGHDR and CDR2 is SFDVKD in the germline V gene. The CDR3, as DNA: TGTGCCACCAGTGATCAGGGCTCAGATACGCAGTATTTT. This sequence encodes CATSDQGSDTQYF.

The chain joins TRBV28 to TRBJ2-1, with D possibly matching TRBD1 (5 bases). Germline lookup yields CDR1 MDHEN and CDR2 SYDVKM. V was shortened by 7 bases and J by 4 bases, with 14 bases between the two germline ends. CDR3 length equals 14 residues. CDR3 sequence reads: CASKNSGKYNEQFF. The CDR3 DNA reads TGTGCCAGCAAAAACTCAGGGAAGTACAATGAGCAGTTCTTC.

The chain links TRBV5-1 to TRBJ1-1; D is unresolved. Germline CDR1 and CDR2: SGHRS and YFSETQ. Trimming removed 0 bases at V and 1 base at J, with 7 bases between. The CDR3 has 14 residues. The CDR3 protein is CASSLAFENTEAFF. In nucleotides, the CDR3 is TGCGCCAGCAGCTTGGCGTTCGAGAACACTGAAGCTTTCTTT. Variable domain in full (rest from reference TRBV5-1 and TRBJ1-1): KAGVTQTPRYLIKTRGQQVTLSCSPISGHRSVSWYQQTPGQGLQFLFEYFSETQRNKGNFPGRFSGRQFSNSRSEMNVSTLELGDSALYLCASSLAFENTEAFFGQGTRLTVV.

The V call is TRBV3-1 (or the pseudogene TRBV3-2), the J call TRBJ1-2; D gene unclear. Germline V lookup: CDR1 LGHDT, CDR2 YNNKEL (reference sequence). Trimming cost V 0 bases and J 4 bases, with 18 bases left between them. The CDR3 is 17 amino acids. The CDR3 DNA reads TGTGCCAGCAGCCAAGATCTTACCACCAGTTGGGCCTATGGCTACACCTTC. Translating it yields CASSQDLTTSWAYGYTF.

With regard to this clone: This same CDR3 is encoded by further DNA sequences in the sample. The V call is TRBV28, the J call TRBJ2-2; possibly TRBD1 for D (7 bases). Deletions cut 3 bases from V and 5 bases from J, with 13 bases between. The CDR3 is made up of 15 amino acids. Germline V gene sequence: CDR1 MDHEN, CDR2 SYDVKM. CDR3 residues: CASSFGGGNTGELFF. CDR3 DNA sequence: TGTGCCAGCAGTTTTGGAGGGGGCAATACCGGGGAGCTGTTTTTT.

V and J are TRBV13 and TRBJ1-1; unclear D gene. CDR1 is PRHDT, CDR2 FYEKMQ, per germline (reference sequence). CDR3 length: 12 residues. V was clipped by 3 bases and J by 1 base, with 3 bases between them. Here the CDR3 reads CASSFRNTEAFF. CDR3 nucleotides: TGTGCCAGCAGCTTTAGGAACACTGAAGCTTTCTTT. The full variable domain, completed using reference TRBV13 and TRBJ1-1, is AAGVIQSPRHLIKEKRETATLKCYPIPRHDTVYWYQQGPGQDPQFLISFYEKMQSDKGSIPDRFSAQQFSDYHSELNMSSLELGDSALYFCASSFRNTEAFFGQGTRLTVV.

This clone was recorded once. Here the CDR3 DNA reads TGTGCCAGCAGCGTGACAGGGGCACTCTATGGCTACACCTTC. Translation: CASSVTGALYGYTF. The rearrangement joins TRBV5-5 to TRBJ1-2, with 8 bases that match TRBD1. Germline lookup yields CDR1 SGHKS and CDR2 YYEKEE (reference sequence). Losses at the gene ends were 4 bases for V and 4 bases for J; bases not matched to a gene: 6. The CDR3 contains 14 residues. The complete variable domain, with remaining parts taken from reference TRBV5-5 and TRBJ1-2, reads DAGVTQSPTHLIKTRGQQVTLRCSPISGHKSVSWYQQVLGQGPQFIFQYYEKEERGRGNFPDRFSARQFPNYSSELNVNALLLGDSALYLCASSVTGALYGYTFGSGTRLTVV.